What follows are 24 T cell receptor beta chains derived from one specimen sequenced in a study of post-analysis software for immune sequencing data. Study outcomes and limitations: Among a handful of TRBV segments more frequent in patients than controls were TRBV5-6, TRBV5-1 and TRBV20-1.

The library was made from cDNA and included unique molecular identifiers. TCRdb independently ran MiXCR on the PCR reads; one entry per CDR3 protein. The sample carries 650,000 to 850,000 distinct CDR3 sequences, roughly 58% recorded once. These receptors have no known antigen. What was sequenced was blood. These receptors were obtained from a girl between 5 and 17 years old with multiple sclerosis.

This clonotype has just one count. The V gene is TRBV4-1, the J gene TRBJ2-7, with 10 bases aligning to TRBD2. The CDR3 has 16 amino acids. Germline V lookup: CDR1 MGHRA, CDR2 YSYEKL. V lost 4 bases, J lost 0 bases, and 6 bases stayed unmatched. In DNA, the CDR3 is TGCGCCAGCAGCCCCTGGCCTAGCGGGAGCTCCTACGAGCAGTACTTC. Translating gives CASSPWPSGSSYEQYF.

The gene calls are TRBV15 and TRBJ2-2; D gene uncertain. V dropped 6 bases and J dropped 0 bases, with 5 bases sitting between them. This CDR3 is 13 amino acids long. Germline assignment: CDR1 LNHNV and CDR2 YYDKDF (reference sequence). CDR3 nucleotide sequence: TGTGCCACCAGTCCACCGAACACCGGGGAGCTGTTTTTT. Translated, it gives CATSPPNTGELFF.

The rearrangement uses TRBV2 and TRBJ1-1; 10 nucleotides line up with TRBD1. Trimming cost V 7 bases and J 2 bases; bases outside gene matches: 4. Germline V CDR1 and CDR2: SNHLY, FYNNEI. CDR3 length: 14 residues. The CDR3 nucleotides are TGTGCCAGCAAGCGACAGGGGGCCAACACTGAAGCTTTCTTT. Translating gives CASKRQGANTEAFF.

The CDR3 DNA reads as TGTGCCAGCAGTTACGAACTAGCCTATAGCACAGATACGCAGTATTTT. Translating gives CASSYELAYSTDTQYF. V and J are TRBV6-5 and TRBJ2-3, with D perhaps matching TRBD2 (6 bases). CDR1 is MNHEY and CDR2 is SVGAGI in the germline V gene. With 2 bases removed from V and 0 bases from J, the gap between germline ends came to 12 bases. This CDR3 has 16 amino acids.

Only a few counts were recorded for this clonotype. This rearrangement joins TRBV27 to TRBJ2-5, with TRBD2 matching 9 bases. The CDR3 spans 15 residues. The junction had 3 bases not matched to a gene; V was cut back by 3 bases and J by 1 base. Germline V CDR1 and CDR2: MNHEY, SMNVEV (reference sequence). CDR3 in DNA: TGTGCCAGCAGTTTCACGACTAGCGGCCAAGAGACCCAGTACTTC. Protein: CASSFTTSGQETQYF.

The V and J genes are TRBV7-6 and TRBJ2-2, with 8 bases that match TRBD2. The CDR3 extends over 14 amino acids. Germline CDR1 and CDR2: SGHVS and FNYEAQ. Trimming cost V 6 bases and J 6 bases; bases outside gene matches: 6. The CDR3 DNA is TGTGCCAGCAGGCGGGGGGCGATAGCCGGGGAGCTGTTTTTT. Translation: CASRRGAIAGELFF.

V is TRBV20-1 and J is TRBJ1-2; D is possibly TRBD1 (5 bases). V lost 6 bases and J 3 bases, leaving 11 bases between the germline ends. The CDR3 consists of 12 residues. Germline V gene lookup returns CDR1 DFQATT and CDR2 SNEGSKA (reference sequence). CDR3 sequence: CSALQGDYGYTF. In DNA, the CDR3 is TGCAGTGCCCTGCAGGGCGACTATGGCTACACCTTC.

This CDR3 is CASSQDEQRYYEQYF. In nucleotides, the CDR3 is TGCGCCAGCAGCCAAGATGAACAGCGATACTACGAGCAGTACTTC. The gene calls are TRBV4-1 and TRBJ2-7; D is unresolved. Per the germline V gene, CDR1 is MGHRA and CDR2 is YSYEKL. The ends were cut back, 0 bases at V and 3 bases at J, with 12 bases in the middle. The CDR3 sequence is 15 residues long.

CDR3 residues: CASSDIRDYEQYF. In nucleotides, the CDR3 is TGTGCCAGCAGTGATATCAGGGACTACGAGCAGTACTTC. This chain connects TRBV6-1 to TRBJ2-7; maybe TRBD1 (5 bases). Looked up from germline, CDR1 is MNHNS and CDR2 is SASEGT. The CDR3 covers 13 residues. The V gene lost 3 bases and the J gene lost 3 bases, with 9 bases spanning the gap.

In DNA, the CDR3 is TGTGCCAGCAGCTTAGATAGCGCCCGGTACTCCTACGAGCAGTACTTC. Protein: CASSLDSARYSYEQYF. This rearrangement joins TRBV7-9 to TRBJ2-7, with D perhaps TRBD2 (5 bases). This CDR3 is 16 amino acids long. Trimming removed 1 base from V and 0 bases from J, with 13 bases in between. Germline assignment: CDR1 SEHNR and CDR2 FQNEAQ (reference sequence).

The count of this clonotype is one. The rearrangement links TRBV5-1 to TRBJ2-7; D not resolved. The last part of the DNA fits TRBJ2-1 better; the J call may be wrong. The CDR3 length is 12 residues. Germline V CDR1 and CDR2: SGHRS, YFSETQ. For the CDR3, the DNA is TGCGCCAGCAGCTTTCCCGAGAATGAGCAGTTCTTC. As protein: CASSFPENEQFF.

The chain is built from TRBV12-3 or TRBV12-4 and TRBJ2-3, with TRBD2 matching over 9 bases. After removal of 8 bases from V and 10 bases from J, the junction contained 16 bases not matched to a gene. The CDR3 has 15 residues. The CDR3 region is CASRGTSGPQNAQYF. CDR3 bases: TGTGCCAGCCGGGGCACTAGCGGGCCCCAGAATGCGCAGTATTTT.

The chain recombines TRBV6-5 with TRBJ2-1, with 14 bases fitting TRBD2. Germline CDR1 is MNHEY and CDR2 is SVGAGI. V gave up 4 bases and J gave up 6 bases; unmatched junction bases: 5. The CDR3 is 16 residues long. CDR3 sequence (DNA): TGTGCCAGCAGTTTCGGGACTAGCGGGGGCCCCAATGAGCAGTTCTTC. Amino acid sequence: CASSFGTSGGPNEQFF.

The rearrangement links TRBV12-3 or TRBV12-4 to TRBJ2-7; D is ambiguous. This CDR3 region has 13 residues. The V end lost 5 bases, the J end lost 3 bases, and 11 bases lay between the germline ends. The CDR3 sequence is CASSPSLVYEQYF. In DNA, the CDR3 is TGTGCCAGCAGTCCTTCACTCGTCTACGAGCAGTACTTC.

This clonotype was seen only a few times. V is TRBV5-1 and J is TRBJ2-3; 7 nucleotides agree with TRBD1. With V trimmed by 4 bases and J by 6 bases, 8 bases remained unmatched. The germline CDR1 and CDR2 sequences are SGHRS and YFSETQ. This CDR3 spans 14 amino acids. CDR3 bases: TGCGCCAGCAGCCCCGACAGGGTTGATGATACGCAGTATTTT. This codes for CASSPDRVDDTQYF.

This clonotype appeared a few times. The CDR3, as DNA: TGTGCCAGCAGCCAACCGGGACAGGGCCCAGGGACCCAGTACTTC. It codes for CASSQPGQGPGTQYF. The rearrangement links TRBV4-2 to TRBJ2-5; 9 positions agree with TRBD1. Germline CDR1 and CDR2: LGHNA and YNFKEQ. With 2 bases clipped from V and 7 bases from J, the junction kept 8 bases outside the gene matches. CDR3 length: 15 residues.

The V call is TRBV15, the J call TRBJ2-1; TRBD1 is a possible D gene (5 bases). The CDR3 is 16 residues long. Germline CDR1 LNHNV, CDR2 YYDKDF (reference sequence). V lost 0 bases and J 4 bases, leaving 13 bases between the germline ends. The CDR3 DNA follows: TGTGCCACCAGCAGAGATCTTGGGGCGGCATACAATGAGCAGTTCTTC. Amino acids: CATSRDLGAAYNEQFF. Based on the CDR3 plus reference TRBV15 and TRBJ2-1, the full variable domain is DAMVIQNPRYQVTQFGKPVTLSCSQTLNHNVMYWYQQKSSQAPKLLFHYYDKDFNNEADTPDNFQSRRPNTSFCFLDIRSPGLGDTAMYLCATSRDLGAAYNEQFFGPGTRLTVL.

The chain combines TRBV7-2 with TRBJ1-1; a weak D match, TRBD1 (6 bases). V was pared by 2 bases and J by 6 bases, with 16 bases between. This CDR3 contains 15 residues. Germline CDR1 is SGHTA and CDR2 is FQGNSA. CDR3 amino acids: CASSLIGRGGAEAFF. Written as DNA, the CDR3 is TGTGCCAGCAGCTTAATTGGCAGGGGAGGCGCTGAAGCTTTCTTT.

The rearrangement joins TRBV20-1 to TRBJ2-7; 12 positions agree with TRBD2. The length of the CDR3 is 15 residues. Trimming at V came to 6 bases and at J to 6 bases, leaving 12 bases not matched to a gene. Germline loops: CDR1 DFQATT, CDR2 SNEGSKA (reference sequence). The CDR3, as DNA: TGCAGTGCCATCACCCTAGCGGGAGGGGATACCGAGCAGTACTTC. Amino acids: CSAITLAGGDTEQYF.

In its sample, this clonotype was seen a few times. The V and J genes are TRBV7-3 and TRBJ1-6; 9 nucleotides match TRBD1. The CDR3 spans 14 residues. The J segment lost 8 bases and the V segment lost 5 bases, leaving 4 bases of the junction unmatched. CDR1 is SGHTA and CDR2 is FQGTGA in the germline V gene. The CDR3 here is CASSTGGDYSPLHF. For the CDR3, the DNA is TGTGCCAGCAGCACAGGGGGCGATTATTCACCCCTCCACTTT.

The CDR3 region is CSARGGEGPRGEQYF. Written as DNA, the CDR3 is TGCAGTGCTAGAGGGGGTGAGGGCCCACGCGGCGAGCAGTACTTC. The V call is TRBV20-1, the J call TRBJ2-5; TRBD2 might be the D (5 bases). Gene TRBJ2-7 matches the end of the DNA better, so the J call may be wrong. Germline loops: CDR1 DFQATT, CDR2 SNEGSKA (reference sequence). The CDR3 contains 15 residues.

The chain employs TRBV29-1 and TRBJ1-4, with 11 bases aligning to TRBD1. The germline CDR1 and CDR2 sequences are SQVTM and ANQGSEA. This CDR3 has 13 amino acids. V trimming: 6 bases; J trimming: 7 bases; junction bases outside the gene matches: 4. Written as DNA, the CDR3 is TGCAGCGTGCGCGGGACAGGGGGTGAAAAACTGTTTTTT. Translating gives CSVRGTGGEKLFF.

This chain links TRBV3-1 with TRBJ2-7; 8 nucleotides line up with TRBD1. Trimming took 2 bases from V and 4 from J; bases not matched to a gene: 4. CDR3 length: 14 residues. The germline V gene has CDR1 LGHDT and CDR2 YNNKEL (reference sequence). Here the CDR3 reads CASSQQGAGYEQYF. The CDR3 DNA reads as TGTGCCAGCAGCCAACAGGGGGCGGGATACGAGCAGTACTTC.

This clonotype was detected a few times. V usage is TRBV5-6 and J usage is TRBJ2-1; 10 bases map to TRBD2. There are 16 residues in the CDR3. Looked up from germline, CDR1 is SGHDT and CDR2 is YYEEEE. Trimming took 4 bases from V and 4 from J; bases not matched to a gene: 8. CDR3 protein: CASSPRRTSGYNEQFF. CDR3 sequence (DNA): TGTGCCAGCAGCCCTCGTCGGACTAGCGGTTACAATGAGCAGTTCTTC. The full variable domain, with the rest looked up from reference TRBV5-6 and TRBJ2-1, is DAGVTQSPTHLIKTRGQQVTLRCSPKSGHDTVSWYQQALGQGPQFIFQYYEEEERQRGNFPDRFSGHQFPNYSSELNVNALLLGDSALYLCASSPRRTSGYNEQFFGPGTRLTVL.